The rows below give T cell receptor beta chains drawn from one sample of a study of blood T cell repertoires in COVID-19. The repertoire was sequenced with immunoSEQ multiplex PCR; TCRdb's copy has only in-frame clones and lacks some. The table records some 50,000 clones, approximately 86% of them present only once. Sequenced material: peripheral blood. The source of these receptors is a man aged 35-49 years with active COVID-19. Each CDR3 is given without its conserved first and last residue.

V	J	CDR3
TRBV7-3	TRBJ2-2	ARRLAGGMNTGELF
TRBV4-1	TRBJ1-1	ASSRPQGARTEAF
TRBV14	TRBJ2-7	ASSQERGLAGSYEQY
TRBV4-1	TRBJ1-1	ASSQGRTKGNTEAF
TRBV6-5	TRBJ2-7	ASSPGGASYEQY
TRBV9	TRBJ1-2	ASSRDNYGYT
TRBV2	TRBJ2-2	ASISDWNTGELF
TRBV21-1	TRBJ1-1	AGRDRGALMNTEAF
TRBV3-1/TRBV3-2	TRBJ2-1	ASSPGLSLARSSYNEQF
TRBV11-2	TRBJ2-7	ASSSLVDEQY
TRBV7-2	TRBJ1-2	ASSLVAGEISRGYT
TRBV30	TRBJ1-6	ACLRGGERTPLH
TRBV7-3	TRBJ2-2	ASSLHRSLAGELF